Described below is a single T cell receptor (beta chain) sequence and its context. Its antigen is unidentified. The table came from immunoSEQ multiplex PCR; TCRdb's copy has only in-frame clones and leaves some out. Here the sample spans approximately 30,000 clones, roughly two thirds being singletons. Before sequencing, viral peptide pools were used by the ViraFEST assay to expand antigen-specific CD4+ T cells. Following 10 days of culture, CD4+ T cells were isolated. Researchers reported culturing two million PBMC in each well, adding 8 to 10 IU/ml IL-2 and 10 ug/ml peptides. Half-medium exchanges with IL-2 medium took place on days 3 and 7. The record originates from a study of vaccination effects on CD4 cells after COVID-19. Study summary: Participants received two doses of either the BNT162b2 or mRNA-1273 vaccine.

General observations from the study: In the study, convalescent patients were few, and early post-infection timepoints were absent.

The germline gives CDR1 SGHRS, CDR2 YFSETQ. The CDR3 has 14 residues. Trimming at V came to 3 bases and at J to 6 bases, leaving 4 bases not matched to a gene. Sequenced here: CD4+ T cells from PBMCs cultured with HCoV-229E spike peptides, sampled before COVID-19 vaccination. V is TRBV5-1 and J is TRBJ2-1, with 9 bases aligning to TRBD1. The sequence was obtained from a human donor who received a COVID-19 vaccine. The CDR3 region is CASSYQTGGNEQFF. The CDR3 DNA sequence: TGCGCCAGCAGCTATCAGACAGGGGGCAATGAGCAGTTCTTC.